This T cell receptor beta chain was retrieved from a study of shared clonotypes between healthy human individuals. Trimming stripped 1 base from V and 0 bases from J, with 15 bases between. The CDR3 has 17 amino acids. Germline assignment: CDR1 KGHSH and CDR2 LQKENI. CD45RA-negative memory and CD45RA+ naive subsets were split from the CD4+ cells. As to this clone: What it binds is not known.

Broader study findings: In general, naive subsets displayed greater estimated richness than memory subsets did. A small donor pool kept down the genetic and exposure-history diversity that was represented.

Some 28,000 T cell genomes (about 0.2 ug DNA) went into each sorted-subset replicate. TCRdb keeps only in-frame clones here, not all; method: immunoSEQ multiplex PCR. The data contain approximately 2.4 million clones, under 97% of them singletons. This clonotype was obtained from a man aged 18 to 35 in good health. Sequencing was carried out using naive CD4+ T cells sorted from blood. Subset described: CD45RA+ positively selected. The chain carries TRBV18 and TRBJ2-5; perhaps D is TRBD1 or TRBD2 (6 bases each). The DNA for the CDR3 is TGTGCCAGCTCACCACAGGGGGTAGCGGTGTACCAAGAGACCCAGTACTTC. It codes for CASSPQGVAVYQETQYF.